One TCR beta chain is described in this entry. Its specificity is not known. This entry belongs to a study of cytomegalovirus exposure and HLA in healthy donors. Study summary: An early data release held tens of millions of unique TCRs from HLA-typed donors. Whole-study results and caveats: Prior analysis indicated that the majority of TCR beta V segments exhibited productivity approximately 87% or approximately 30% of the time. The authors later found most CMV-associated TCR beta chains appeared HLA-restricted. A missense DCLRE1C variant was associated with V- and J-gene trimming of TCR beta chains in a later analysis, and an independent cohort replicated the association.

Trimming removed 5 bases at V and 1 base at J, with 8 bases between. CDR1 and CDR2 from the germline V gene are MNHEY and SVGAGI. CDR3 length: 13 amino acids. The PCR employed 60 Vbeta primers together with 13 Jbeta primers. Data came from immunoSEQ multiplex PCR; TCRdb stores just in-frame clones and leaves some out. Here the sample spans roughly 100,000 clones, roughly four fifths being singletons. Sequenced material: PBMCs. This clonotype was sampled from a man aged 55 to 70 in good health and CMV-seronegative. V gene TRBV6-5 combines with J gene TRBJ1-1; D remains ambiguous. In DNA form, the CDR3 reads TGTGCCAGCAGTACGACGGGGAACACTGAAGCTTTCTTT. It encodes CASSTTGNTEAFF.